The clone carrying this T cell receptor beta chain turned up a few times. What it recognizes is unknown. This sample is drawn from a study of cytomegalovirus exposure and HLA in healthy donors. In the PCR, 60 Vbeta and 13 Jbeta primers were used. Data came from immunoSEQ multiplex PCR; TCRdb stores just in-frame clones and leaves some out. The data contain around 130,000 clones, around 80% of them singletons. Overall study findings and caveats: About 87% or about 30% of the time was how often most TCR beta V segments were productive, according to an earlier analysis. In a later analysis, several top co-occurrence clusters appeared linked to parvovirus B19, influenza, CMV and Epstein-Barr virus. Presence/absence analyses supposed approximately even sequencing depth among donors.

The V gene lost 4 bases and the J gene lost 8 bases, with 6 bases spanning the gap. Germline CDR1 reads SNHLY; CDR2 reads FYNNEI. The CDR3 totals 11 residues. The chain uses TRBV2 and TRBJ2-1; D gene uncertain. Sequenced input: PBMCs. This receptor was taken from a woman between 18 and 29 years old in good health and CMV-seronegative. The CDR3 here is CASSAEDEQFF. For the CDR3, the DNA is TGTGCCAGCAGTGCCGAGGATGAGCAGTTCTTC.